The rows below give T cell receptor beta chains drawn from one sample of a study of beta chain features in type 1 diabetes. Generated by immunoSEQ multiplex PCR, the TCRdb table keeps only in-frame clones and is missing some. Here the sample spans 120,000 to 150,000 clones, 6.9% being singletons. Sequencing was done on a sample of central memory CD4+ T cells from blood. The receptors come from a woman aged 25 to 39 in good health. CDR3s include the opening cysteine and the closing phenylalanine or tryptophan. The D gene is left open where the match is weak. Part of the rows lack a size; the others show once, few, many or a class for expanded clones.

few	TRBJ2-5	TRBD1	TRBV7-9	TGTGCCAGTCACGGGACAGGGTCTAGAGAGACCCAGTACTTC	CASHGTGSRETQYF
NA	TRBJ2-5	NA	TRBV18	TGTGCCAGCTCACCACTCAGTAAAGAGACCCAGTACTTC	CASSPLSKETQYF
NA	TRBJ2-7	NA	TRBV7-2	TGTGCCAGCAGCTCCTCCCGGGACTCCTACGAGCAGTACTTC	CASSSSRDSYEQYF
many	TRBJ2-3	TRBD2	TRBV30	TGTGCCTGGAGTGTCGGAGCGGGAGGCGATACGCAGTATTTT	CAWSVGAGGDTQYF
many	TRBJ2-7	TRBD2	TRBV29-1	TGCAGCGTGAAAAGCCCCGGACTAGCGGGAAACGAGCAGTACTTC	CSVKSPGLAGNEQYF
NA	TRBJ2-3	TRBD1	TRBV7-2	TGTGCCAGCACCGACCGACAGGGGGGCGGTTGGGCGCAGTATTTT	CASTDRQGGGWAQYF
NA	TRBJ1-2	NA	TRBV20-1	TGCAGTGCTAACAGTGCCTATGGCTACACCTTC	CSANSAYGYTF
NA	TRBJ2-1	NA	TRBV7-3	TGTGCCAGCAGCCTCGGGAGCTCCTACAATGAGCAGTTCTTC	CASSLGSSYNEQFF
few	TRBJ2-1	NA	TRBV2	TGTGCCAGCAGTGAAGACCTAAGCTCCTACAATGAGCAGTTCTTC	CASSEDLSSYNEQFF
NA	TRBJ2-5	NA	TRBV18	TGTGCCAGCTCACATGAGACAGGTCAAGAGACCCAGTACTTC	CASSHETGQETQYF
NA	TRBJ1-3	NA	TRBV15	TGTGCCACCTCCTTCTCTGGAAACACCATATATTTT	CATSFSGNTIYF
NA	TRBJ2-5	TRBD1	TRBV15	TGTGCCACCAGCAACCTCGCCGGACAGGGGATGGAAGAGACCCAGTACTTC	CATSNLAGQGMEETQYF
few	TRBJ2-1	TRBD1	TRBV7-3	TGTGCCAGCAGCTTTTTGGGACAGGGTGACGAGCAGTTCTTC	CASSFLGQGDEQFF
NA	TRBJ1-1	NA	TRBV6-1	TGTGCCAGCAGTGTCTTGCCACAGACTGAAGCTTTCTTT	CASSVLPQTEAFF
few	TRBJ2-5	TRBD1	TRBV6-4	TGTGCCAGCAGTCCGACAGGGTTCGGAGAGACCCAGTACTTC	CASSPTGFGETQYF
NA	TRBJ2-5	NA	TRBV5-1	TGCGCCAGCAGCGGGAGGAGTTGGGCGGAGACCCAGTACTTC	CASSGRSWAETQYF
medium-sized	TRBJ2-1	TRBD2	TRBV4-3	TGCGCCAGCAGCCAAGACGTCAGCGGGAGGGCCAATGAGCAGTTCTTC	CASSQDVSGRANEQFF
NA	TRBJ1-2	NA	TRBV10-2	TGCGCCAGCAGTGAGTCCTCGGGTCATGGCTACACCTTC	CASSESSGHGYTF
NA	TRBJ2-7	TRBD1	TRBV19	TGTGCCAGTAGTTCGACAGGGTTCTACGAGCAGTACTTC	CASSSTGFYEQYF
many	TRBJ2-3	NA	TRBV5-8	TGTGCCAGCAGCCCTGGGCCTTACACAGATACGCAGTATTTT	CASSPGPYTDTQYF
many	TRBJ2-7	TRBD2	TRBV14	TGTGCCAGCAGCTGGGGACTAGTCTCCCACGAGCAGTACTTC	CASSWGLVSHEQYF
few	TRBJ2-1	NA	TRBV15	TGTGCCACCAGCAGAGACATAGGGGGGGAAAAGTTCTTC	CATSRDIGGEKFF
many	TRBJ2-7	NA	TRBV7-2	TGTGCCAGCAGCTTAGGTTCCAGAGCGGCGTACTTC	CASSLGSRAAYF
NA	TRBJ2-5	NA	TRBV28	TGTGCCAGCAGCCTAGGAAGGGCAGGGGAAGAGACCCAGTACTTC	CASSLGRAGEETQYF
NA	TRBJ2-5	NA	TRBV5-1	TGCGCCAGCTTAATGCAGGGTCAAGAGACCCAGTACTTC	CASLMQGQETQYF
NA	TRBJ2-1	NA	TRBV7-2	TGTGCCAGCAGCTTAGTCGTGACCAGCGACAATGAGCAGTTCTTC	CASSLVVTSDNEQFF
few	TRBJ2-5	NA	TRBV9	TGTGCCAGCAGCCCCCGGACGTCGGACTTCCAAGAGACCCAGTACTTC	CASSPRTSDFQETQYF
NA	TRBJ1-1	TRBD1	TRBV7-9	TGTGCCAGCAGCTTCGGACAGGCGAACACTGAAGCTTTCTTT	CASSFGQANTEAFF
NA	TRBJ2-1	TRBD2	TRBV6-5	TGTGCCAGCAGTTTCTCCCTAGCGGGAGGGTGGAATGAGCAGTTCTTC	CASSFSLAGGWNEQFF
NA	TRBJ2-6	TRBD1	TRBV28	TGTGCCAGCAGAGCTCCCGCCGGGACAGGGACTGGGGCCAACGTCCTGACTTTC	CASRAPAGTGTGANVLTF
few	TRBJ2-5	NA	TRBV10-2	TGCGCCAGCAGTGAGGGGGCCCAAGAGACCCAGTACTTC	CASSEGAQETQYF
NA	TRBJ2-7	TRBD1	TRBV7-9	TGTGCCAGCAGCCCTCGACAGGGGTCTAGCTCCTACGAGCAGTACTTC	CASSPRQGSSSYEQYF
NA	TRBJ2-4	NA	TRBV11-2	TGTGCCAGCAGCTTATGGACTACCAAAAACATTCAGTACTTC	CASSLWTTKNIQYF
NA	TRBJ2-3	TRBD2	TRBV7-3	TGTGCCAGCAGCTTAGGCGGGAGCGTGGACACAGATACGCAGTATTTT	CASSLGGSVDTDTQYF
few	TRBJ1-6	NA	TRBV2	TGTGCCAGCATCATCGACAGGAGTAGTAATTCACCCCTCCACTTT	CASIIDRSSNSPLHF
many	TRBJ2-2	NA	TRBV29-1	TGCAGCGTTGGTAGCGGCACCGGGGAGCTGTTTTTT	CSVGSGTGELFF